The rows below give T cell receptor beta chains drawn from one sample of a study of T cells expressing NK-cell markers. One entry per CDR3 protein, without DNA, is what TCRdb gives after re-calling the 5' RACE reads. This table holds 550,000 to 600,000 distinct CDR3 sequences. Source material: blood T cells: a sorted CD56 or NKG2C T cell subset, CD4+ or CD8+ T cells, or bulk PBMC T cells (not recorded which). These receptors were taken from a man aged 18 to 29 in good health. Each CDR3 is given with its conserved first and last residue.

V gene: TRBV9
J gene: TRBJ1-1
CDR3 protein: CASSGSGQSNTEAFF

V gene: TRBV7-3
J gene: TRBJ2-1
CDR3 protein: CASSDLAGVSYNEQFF

V gene: TRBV6-5
J gene: TRBJ2-1
CDR3 protein: CASSYEVANNEQFF

V gene: TRBV7-9
J gene: TRBJ2-5
CDR3 protein: CASSLYVGISFQETQYF

V gene: TRBV7-9
J gene: TRBJ2-5
CDR3 protein: CASSKGGAPTETQYF

V gene: TRBV20-1
J gene: TRBJ2-1
CDR3 protein: CSARTSGLQKSYNEQFF

V gene: TRBV4-2
J gene: TRBJ2-3
CDR3 protein: CASSQDLKALRTDTQYF

V gene: TRBV11-2
J gene: TRBJ1-3
CDR3 protein: CASSLIPVDSLSGNTIYF

V gene: TRBV5-1
J gene: TRBJ2-1
CDR3 protein: CASSSFVDGEQFF

V gene: TRBV5-1
J gene: TRBJ1-2
CDR3 protein: CASSPPEGIYGYTF

V gene: TRBV20-1
J gene: TRBJ2-1
CDR3 protein: CSAREGGGRPSYNEQFF

V gene: TRBV5-5
J gene: TRBJ2-1
CDR3 protein: CASSLYRRGGAYNEQFF

V gene: TRBV5-1
J gene: TRBJ2-5
CDR3 protein: CASSFGVSQYF

V gene: TRBV10-3
J gene: TRBJ2-7
CDR3 protein: CAISRTSGRGYEQYF

V gene: TRBV7-2
J gene: TRBJ2-7
CDR3 protein: CASSLVDQGQYF

V gene: TRBV27
J gene: TRBJ2-5
CDR3 protein: CASARDRGLETQYF

V gene: TRBV29-1
J gene: TRBJ2-1
CDR3 protein: CSVIRGAAPMTSSYNEQFF

V gene: TRBV19
J gene: TRBJ1-4
CDR3 protein: CASSSGRRSDEKLFF

V gene: TRBV6-1
J gene: TRBJ2-1
CDR3 protein: CASREVLRSSYNEQFF

V gene: TRBV20-1
J gene: TRBJ2-7
CDR3 protein: CSARSTSGWAYEQYF

V gene: TRBV13
J gene: TRBJ1-1
CDR3 protein: CASGSRGHVNTEAFF

V gene: TRBV29-1
J gene: TRBJ2-5
CDR3 protein: CSVEGVPPGTSGSRAEETQYF

V gene: TRBV5-1
J gene: TRBJ2-2
CDR3 protein: CASSRGLAGGVGELFF

V gene: TRBV7-2
J gene: TRBJ1-6
CDR3 protein: CASSFRQYSPLHF

V gene: TRBV7-6
J gene: TRBJ1-5
CDR3 protein: CASSLYAGGNQPQHF

V gene: TRBV12-3/TRBV12-4
J gene: TRBJ2-1
CDR3 protein: CASSRALGSSYNEQFF

V gene: TRBV20-1
J gene: TRBJ2-5
CDR3 protein: CSVQTRTPETQYF

V gene: TRBV12-3/TRBV12-4
J gene: TRBJ2-7
CDR3 protein: CASSLGVLTGQAYEQYF

V gene: TRBV5-1
J gene: TRBJ2-5
CDR3 protein: CASSLAREDETQYF

V gene: TRBV10-2
J gene: TRBJ2-1
CDR3 protein: CASSERGPSQLFYNEQFF

V gene: TRBV20-1
J gene: TRBJ2-7
CDR3 protein: CSAANPQRSSYEQYF

V gene: TRBV5-1
J gene: TRBJ1-4
CDR3 protein: CASSSQGVEKLFF

V gene: TRBV12-3/TRBV12-4
J gene: TRBJ2-1
CDR3 protein: CASSLLSEQFF

V gene: TRBV7-2
J gene: TRBJ2-1
CDR3 protein: CASSLVGQGHNEQFF

V gene: TRBV28
J gene: TRBJ2-1
CDR3 protein: CASSFPNLPEQFF

V gene: TRBV10-3
J gene: TRBJ2-3
CDR3 protein: CAISKNRGTSGSSTDTQYF

V gene: TRBV18
J gene: TRBJ2-1
CDR3 protein: CASSSPEGWNEQFF

V gene: TRBV29-1
J gene: TRBJ2-7
CDR3 protein: CSVRGVSSYEQYF

V gene: TRBV12-3/TRBV12-4
J gene: TRBJ1-2
CDR3 protein: CASSFGQAAGYTF

V gene: TRBV12-3/TRBV12-4
J gene: TRBJ2-7
CDR3 protein: CVSRDEREGTYEQYF

V gene: TRBV6-1
J gene: TRBJ1-3
CDR3 protein: CASMIPGNTIYF

V gene: TRBV11-1
J gene: TRBJ2-5
CDR3 protein: CASNRADQETQYF

V gene: TRBV2
J gene: TRBJ1-5
CDR3 protein: CASREGSLSNQPQHF

V gene: TRBV6-2/TRBV6-3
J gene: TRBJ2-5
CDR3 protein: CASSYQVSAEETQYF

V gene: TRBV5-1
J gene: TRBJ1-1
CDR3 protein: CASSKQNDMNTEAFF

V gene: TRBV5-1
J gene: TRBJ2-2
CDR3 protein: CASSRQGDGELFF

V gene: TRBV9
J gene: TRBJ1-6
CDR3 protein: CASSVGTLNSPLHF

V gene: TRBV28
J gene: TRBJ2-2
CDR3 protein: CASPDPNTGELFF

V gene: TRBV12-3/TRBV12-4
J gene: TRBJ2-4
CDR3 protein: CASSLGPLRYF

V gene: TRBV5-7
J gene: TRBJ2-6
CDR3 protein: CASSWGAVQGSGANVLTF